These T cell receptor beta chains were read from a single sample in a study of blood T cell repertoires in COVID-19. The protocol was immunoSEQ multiplex PCR, while the TCRdb copy is restricted to in-frame clones and leaves out a portion. The sample lists roughly 250,000 clones, 75% to 90% occurring once. The specimen was peripheral blood. These receptors were collected from a woman aged 40-49 years with acute or convalescent COVID-19. The conserved cysteine and the conserved F or W are not part of the CDR3 here. The D gene is left open where the match is weak.

d_gene | v_gene | CDR3aa
NA | TRBV19 | ASRVTPTGDTEAF
TRBD2 | TRBV5-4 | ASSLDTKAGGETQY
TRBD2 | TRBV9 | ASSSSGGAVNEQF
NA | TRBV2 | ASQARGSEAF
TRBD1 | TRBV27 | ASSRQGGRTNYGYT
TRBD2 | TRBV4-1 | ASSQDPAGGYNEQF
NA | TRBV7-9 | ASSSRKGSTMKQF
TRBD1 | TRBV4-1 | ASSQPATGALEQF
TRBD1 | TRBV5-1 | ASSPDRGANYGYT
TRBD1 | TRBV4-1 | ASRGTGNSNQPQH
NA | TRBV7-8 | ASSLNIGGRSTNTEAF
NA | TRBV1 | TSSQDPQGQGGYGYT
TRBD2 | TRBV4-1 | ASSQGSLAGIFTDTQY
TRBD1 | TRBV18 | ASSPPGQGFEAF
TRBD1 | TRBV25-1 | ASSEGTGGEETQY
TRBD1 | TRBV27 | ASSPRPPGQVLQETQY
TRBD1 | TRBV9 | ASSVGQGGTEAF
NA | TRBV5-1 | ASSPLSRQNTEAF
NA | TRBV7-9 | ASSFAGAIEAF
TRBD1 | TRBV27 | ASSLDRVNSPLH
NA | TRBV12-3/TRBV12-4 | ASSLRQYYGYT
TRBD1 | TRBV10-1 | ASSYGTGGGTYTEAF
TRBD1 | TRBV5-4 | ASSPGRDRVVGEQF
NA | TRBV6-6 | ASSYQVTGAF
NA | TRBV14 | ASSQTRSSYNEQF
TRBD1 | TRBV6-6 | ASSSPGTGSGEQF
NA | TRBV5-6 | ASRFLQGGELF
NA | TRBV5-1 | ASSLGGITGNTIY
TRBD1 | TRBV6-6 | ASSGTGPNYGYT
TRBD1 | TRBV19 | STRDSALVSTDTQY
NA | TRBV11-2 | ASSLDLAVNQPQH
TRBD1 | TRBV18 | ASSPGTGDYGYT
NA | TRBV18 | ASAADMNTEAF
NA | TRBV6-5 | ASRSQQNTEAF
NA | TRBV29-1 | SVDGGGHTEAF
TRBD2 | TRBV11-3 | ASSPLAGNTGELF
NA | TRBV5-1 | ASSLRGATNEKLF
NA | TRBV21-1 | ASSKNDSDRLGTTEAF
NA | TRBV7-9 | ASRSTSSTGELF
NA | TRBV29-1 | SVEVEVPYGYT
TRBD1 | TRBV7-8 | ASSSEGQGAVKLF
NA | TRBV7-3 | ASSLYGGQSSGANVLT